The rows below give T cell receptor beta chains drawn from one sample of a study of blood T cell repertoires in COVID-19. This table comes from immunoSEQ multiplex PCR, and its TCRdb copy is limited to in-frame clones, with some not included. The repertoire holds about 140,000 clones, 84% seen once, with 1.6% in the top ten. Sequences were obtained from PBMCs or T cells enriched from blood (not recorded which). Receptors were obtained from a young woman who had been exposed to COVID-19. Each CDR3 is given with its conserved first and last residue. The order of the fields is D gene, J gene, clone size, V gene, CDR3 DNA, CDR3 protein. The D gene is left open where the match is weak. Expanded clones get a size class; other rows say once, few or many, or leave the size out.

d_gene: TRBD2; j_gene: TRBJ2-1; abundance: once; v_gene: TRBV18; CDR3nt: TGTGCCAGCTCACCAGACATCAGGAGCGGGAGCAACAATGAGCAGTTCTTC; CDR3aa: CASSPDIRSGSNNEQFF
d_gene: TRBD1; j_gene: TRBJ2-7; abundance: -; v_gene: TRBV19; CDR3nt: TGTGCCAGTAGTATAGGGACAGGCCCTTCCTACGAGCAGTACTTC; CDR3aa: CASSIGTGPSYEQYF
d_gene: TRBD2; j_gene: TRBJ2-7; abundance: few; v_gene: TRBV5-4; CDR3nt: TGTGCCAGCAGCCGGACTAGCGGGAGCTCCTACGAGCAGTACTTC; CDR3aa: CASSRTSGSSYEQYF
d_gene: -; j_gene: TRBJ2-1; abundance: -; v_gene: TRBV9; CDR3nt: TGTGCCAGCAGCGTACGTGCGGGGACCTCCTACAATGAGCAGTTCTTC; CDR3aa: CASSVRAGTSYNEQFF
d_gene: TRBD1; j_gene: TRBJ2-5; abundance: few; v_gene: TRBV4-1; CDR3nt: TGCGCCAGCAGCCAAGATGGGGACAGGGGAGAGACCCAGTACTTC; CDR3aa: CASSQDGDRGETQYF
d_gene: -; j_gene: TRBJ2-2; abundance: -; v_gene: TRBV3-1/TRBV3-2; CDR3nt: TGTGCCAGCAGCCAAGCAGGGCACGGGGAGCTGTTTTTT; CDR3aa: CASSQAGHGELFF
d_gene: TRBD2; j_gene: TRBJ2-7; abundance: -; v_gene: TRBV10-2; CDR3nt: TGCGCCAGCAAGACTAGCGGGAGTTTCTACGAGCAGTACTTC; CDR3aa: CASKTSGSFYEQYF
d_gene: TRBD1; j_gene: TRBJ1-1; abundance: -; v_gene: TRBV7-9; CDR3nt: TGTGCCAGCAGCCCCGAGGGACAGACTGAAGCTTTCTTT; CDR3aa: CASSPEGQTEAFF
d_gene: TRBD1; j_gene: TRBJ1-2; abundance: -; v_gene: TRBV27; CDR3nt: TGTGCCAGCAGTCCCATCGGGACAGTCAACTATGGCTACACCTTC; CDR3aa: CASSPIGTVNYGYTF
d_gene: TRBD1; j_gene: TRBJ2-2; abundance: -; v_gene: TRBV18; CDR3nt: TGTGCCAGCTCACGGCGGACAGGCGGCACCGGGGAGCTGTTTTTT; CDR3aa: CASSRRTGGTGELFF
d_gene: -; j_gene: TRBJ2-2; abundance: -; v_gene: TRBV18; CDR3nt: TGTGCCAGCTCACCAGAGGCCGGGGAGCTGTTTTTT; CDR3aa: CASSPEAGELFF
d_gene: TRBD2; j_gene: TRBJ2-7; abundance: -; v_gene: TRBV3-1/TRBV3-2; CDR3nt: TGTGCCAGCAGCGGCGTAGTACCCGGGACTAGCGGACTTTACGAGCAGTACTTC; CDR3aa: CASSGVVPGTSGLYEQYF
d_gene: -; j_gene: TRBJ1-4; abundance: -; v_gene: TRBV6-5; CDR3nt: TGTGCCAGCAGTTACCTGAGCGGACAACTGTTTTTT; CDR3aa: CASSYLSGQLFF
d_gene: TRBD2; j_gene: TRBJ2-5; abundance: -; v_gene: TRBV2; CDR3nt: TGTGCCAGCAGTGAGACTAGCGGCATCCAAGAGACCCAGTACTTC; CDR3aa: CASSETSGIQETQYF
d_gene: TRBD1; j_gene: TRBJ1-2; abundance: -; v_gene: TRBV6-5; CDR3nt: TGTGCCAGCGCTGACAGGGGGAACTATGGCTACACCTTC; CDR3aa: CASADRGNYGYTF
d_gene: TRBD2; j_gene: TRBJ2-1; abundance: -; v_gene: TRBV19; CDR3nt: TGTGCCAGTAGTGAGGTCGTTGGCGGGAGAGGGGTAAATGAGCAGTTCTTC; CDR3aa: CASSEVVGGRGVNEQFF
d_gene: TRBD2; j_gene: TRBJ2-3; abundance: few; v_gene: TRBV24-1; CDR3nt: TGTGCCACCAGTGATTTAGGGACTAGCGGGAGCAGAGATACGCAGTATTTT; CDR3aa: CATSDLGTSGSRDTQYF
d_gene: -; j_gene: TRBJ2-2; abundance: -; v_gene: TRBV7-3; CDR3nt: TGTGCCAGCAGCCCCCTGGGGAGCCCGAACACCGGGGAGCTGTTTTTT; CDR3aa: CASSPLGSPNTGELFF
d_gene: TRBD1; j_gene: TRBJ1-2; abundance: -; v_gene: TRBV7-2; CDR3nt: TGTGCCAGCAGCTCAGACAGGGGCGGCTACACCTTC; CDR3aa: CASSSDRGGYTF
d_gene: TRBD1; j_gene: TRBJ1-4; abundance: -; v_gene: TRBV28; CDR3nt: TGTGCCAGCAACAGGGGAGGCGAAAAACTGTTTTTT; CDR3aa: CASNRGGEKLFF
d_gene: TRBD2; j_gene: TRBJ2-1; abundance: once; v_gene: TRBV6-4; CDR3nt: TGTGCCAGCAGTCGCGGACTAGCCTACAATGAGCAGTTCTTC; CDR3aa: CASSRGLAYNEQFF
d_gene: TRBD1; j_gene: TRBJ1-1; abundance: -; v_gene: TRBV29-1; CDR3nt: TGCAGCGTAGCGATCTACGGGGACAGGGTATGGGATAGTCAATTCACTGAAGCTTTCTTT; CDR3aa: CSVAIYGDRVWDSQFTEAFF
d_gene: -; j_gene: TRBJ2-3; abundance: -; v_gene: TRBV9; CDR3nt: TGTGCCAGCAGCCGGGACAAACCAGATACGCAGTATTTT; CDR3aa: CASSRDKPDTQYF
d_gene: TRBD2; j_gene: TRBJ2-1; abundance: many; v_gene: TRBV5-1; CDR3nt: TGCGCCAGCAGCTTGGGCGGACTAGCGGATGAGCAGTTCTTC; CDR3aa: CASSLGGLADEQFF
d_gene: -; j_gene: TRBJ1-1; abundance: -; v_gene: TRBV19; CDR3nt: TGTGCCAGCAGTACGGGATACCCAAACACTGAAGCTTTCTTT; CDR3aa: CASSTGYPNTEAFF
d_gene: -; j_gene: TRBJ1-2; abundance: -; v_gene: TRBV3-1/TRBV3-2; CDR3nt: TGTGCCAGCAGCCAAGGAGAGGCTGGCTACACCTTC; CDR3aa: CASSQGEAGYTF
d_gene: TRBD2; j_gene: TRBJ2-2; abundance: -; v_gene: TRBV7-9; CDR3nt: TGTGCCAGCAGCTCACACCGGACTAGCGGGCACACCGGGGAGCTGTTTTTT; CDR3aa: CASSSHRTSGHTGELFF
d_gene: TRBD2; j_gene: TRBJ2-1; abundance: -; v_gene: TRBV10-1; CDR3nt: TGCGCCAGCAGAAAAGCGGGAACCTACAATGAGCAGTTCTTC; CDR3aa: CASRKAGTYNEQFF
d_gene: -; j_gene: TRBJ2-1; abundance: -; v_gene: TRBV4-1; CDR3nt: TGCGCCAGCAGCCAATCGTTAGTTTACTTGGGCGGGAACCATGAGCAGTTCTTC; CDR3aa: CASSQSLVYLGGNHEQFF
d_gene: TRBD2; j_gene: TRBJ2-1; abundance: once; v_gene: TRBV7-9; CDR3nt: TGTGCCAGCAGCCCGGGACTAGCGGGCAATGAGCAGTTCTTC; CDR3aa: CASSPGLAGNEQFF
d_gene: -; j_gene: TRBJ2-1; abundance: -; v_gene: TRBV5-1; CDR3nt: TGCGCCAGCAGCTTAGACAGTCCGTCCTACAATGAGCAGTTCTTC; CDR3aa: CASSLDSPSYNEQFF
d_gene: -; j_gene: TRBJ2-7; abundance: -; v_gene: TRBV7-2; CDR3nt: TGTGCCAGCAGCTTTGCAGAGGTGGAGGAGCAGTACTTC; CDR3aa: CASSFAEVEEQYF
d_gene: TRBD2; j_gene: TRBJ2-5; abundance: -; v_gene: TRBV6-2/TRBV6-3; CDR3nt: TGTGCCAGCAGTTACCCTGGTGGGGCGGGAGTTGAGACCCAGTACTTC; CDR3aa: CASSYPGGAGVETQYF
d_gene: TRBD1; j_gene: TRBJ1-2; abundance: -; v_gene: TRBV7-9; CDR3nt: TGTGCCAGCAGCCCCAAGGACAGGGTTGGCTATGGCTACACCTTC; CDR3aa: CASSPKDRVGYGYTF
d_gene: -; j_gene: TRBJ2-1; abundance: -; v_gene: TRBV7-3; CDR3nt: TGTGCCAGCAGCTTAACCGGGAGCACCTACAATGAGCAGTTCTTC; CDR3aa: CASSLTGSTYNEQFF
d_gene: -; j_gene: TRBJ2-4; abundance: -; v_gene: TRBV2; CDR3nt: TGTGCCAGCAGTGTTTCAGGGGAAGCCAAAAACATTCAGTACTTC; CDR3aa: CASSVSGEAKNIQYF
d_gene: TRBD2; j_gene: TRBJ2-5; abundance: -; v_gene: TRBV5-6; CDR3nt: TGTGCCAGCAGCTTCCTTAGCGGGAGTGGGTACCAAGAGACCCAGTACTTC; CDR3aa: CASSFLSGSGYQETQYF
d_gene: TRBD1; j_gene: TRBJ2-7; abundance: -; v_gene: TRBV13; CDR3nt: TGTGCCAGCAGCCCCGGGACAGGGGAGTCCTACGAGCAGTACTTC; CDR3aa: CASSPGTGESYEQYF
d_gene: -; j_gene: TRBJ1-1; abundance: -; v_gene: TRBV18; CDR3nt: TGTGCCAGCTCACCTCGGGAGGGGACGGGAGCTTTCTTT; CDR3aa: CASSPREGTGAFF
d_gene: -; j_gene: TRBJ2-3; abundance: -; v_gene: TRBV5-4; CDR3nt: TGTGCCAGCAGCTTGGGAGTCCAACGGAGGACAGATACGCAGTATTTT; CDR3aa: CASSLGVQRRTDTQYF
d_gene: TRBD2; j_gene: TRBJ2-5; abundance: -; v_gene: TRBV28; CDR3nt: TGTGCCAGCAACCAACTAGCGGGAGGTCGAGAGACCCAGTACTTC; CDR3aa: CASNQLAGGRETQYF
d_gene: -; j_gene: TRBJ1-6; abundance: -; v_gene: TRBV6-2/TRBV6-3; CDR3nt: TGTGCCAGCAGTTACCGGTCTCGGGGTGCAAATAATTCACCCCTCCACTTT; CDR3aa: CASSYRSRGANNSPLHF
d_gene: -; j_gene: TRBJ2-7; abundance: -; v_gene: TRBV3-1/TRBV3-2; CDR3nt: TGTGCCAGCAGCCAAGATTCAGTGGTTTCGAGGGAGCAGTACTTC; CDR3aa: CASSQDSVVSREQYF
d_gene: -; j_gene: TRBJ1-5; abundance: few; v_gene: TRBV7-9; CDR3nt: TGTGCCAGCAGCTTAGGAGGGCGTCAGCCCCAGCATTTT; CDR3aa: CASSLGGRQPQHF
d_gene: -; j_gene: TRBJ1-2; abundance: -; v_gene: TRBV28; CDR3nt: TGTGCCAGCAGTTTATTGTCGGCAGGGTTGAACTATGGCTACACCTTC; CDR3aa: CASSLLSAGLNYGYTF
d_gene: -; j_gene: TRBJ2-2; abundance: -; v_gene: TRBV27; CDR3nt: TGTGCCAGCAGTTTACGACGGACTTTTCCCGGGGAGCTGTTTTTT; CDR3aa: CASSLRRTFPGELFF
d_gene: -; j_gene: TRBJ2-7; abundance: -; v_gene: TRBV29-1; CDR3nt: TGCAGCGCGGGTAGCTCCTACGAGCAGTACTTC; CDR3aa: CSAGSSYEQYF
d_gene: -; j_gene: TRBJ2-1; abundance: many; v_gene: TRBV7-8; CDR3nt: TGTGCCAGCAGCTTAGTCGCCTCTCAGGCTTACAATGAGCAGTTCTTC; CDR3aa: CASSLVASQAYNEQFF
d_gene: TRBD2; j_gene: TRBJ2-2; abundance: -; v_gene: TRBV13; CDR3nt: TGTGCCAGCAGCACTAACAGACTAGCGGAAAACACCGGGGAGCTGTTTTTT; CDR3aa: CASSTNRLAENTGELFF
d_gene: TRBD1; j_gene: TRBJ1-2; abundance: -; v_gene: TRBV7-2; CDR3nt: TGTGCCAGCAGCTTAACGCCCTCCCAGGGGGCTAAGTATGGCTACACCTTC; CDR3aa: CASSLTPSQGAKYGYTF
d_gene: -; j_gene: TRBJ1-5; abundance: -; v_gene: TRBV7-9; CDR3nt: TGTGCCAGCAGTAAAGGGGCGGGGAATCAGCCCCAGCATTTT; CDR3aa: CASSKGAGNQPQHF
d_gene: -; j_gene: TRBJ1-1; abundance: -; v_gene: TRBV19; CDR3nt: TGTGCCAGTAGTACAGGAGGGCGACCGGAAGCTTTCTTT; CDR3aa: CASSTGGRPEAFF
d_gene: -; j_gene: TRBJ1-4; abundance: -; v_gene: TRBV11-2; CDR3nt: TGTGCCAGCAGCATAGGATACGACAGGATTAATGAAAAACTGTTTTTT; CDR3aa: CASSIGYDRINEKLFF
d_gene: -; j_gene: TRBJ2-5; abundance: -; v_gene: TRBV24-1; CDR3nt: TGTGCCACCGGGGATTCGAGGAGGTTGGGGGAGACCCAGTACTTC; CDR3aa: CATGDSRRLGETQYF